This TCR beta chain was recorded in a study of blood T cell repertoires in COVID-19. Germline V gene sequence: CDR1 LNHDA, CDR2 SQIVND (reference sequence). The CDR3 has 12 amino acids. Trimming cost V 7 bases and J 10 bases, with 16 bases left between them. As originally analysed: By means of reference gene primer amplification, nucleated cell counts were estimated. The table came from immunoSEQ multiplex PCR; TCRdb's copy has only in-frame clones and leaves some out. V, J and clone size derive from that table, while D and trimming were established from the DNA sequence. This sample has hundreds of thousands of clones, with nearly 90% found just once.

The sequence was obtained from a man between 18 and 35 years old with active or convalescent COVID-19. The V gene is TRBV19, the J gene TRBJ1-2; D is unresolved. Sequencing was performed on peripheral blood. The CDR3 DNA reads as TGTGCCAGTAAGGAGGCAGAGTCGGACTACACCTTC. This sequence encodes CASKEAESDYTF.